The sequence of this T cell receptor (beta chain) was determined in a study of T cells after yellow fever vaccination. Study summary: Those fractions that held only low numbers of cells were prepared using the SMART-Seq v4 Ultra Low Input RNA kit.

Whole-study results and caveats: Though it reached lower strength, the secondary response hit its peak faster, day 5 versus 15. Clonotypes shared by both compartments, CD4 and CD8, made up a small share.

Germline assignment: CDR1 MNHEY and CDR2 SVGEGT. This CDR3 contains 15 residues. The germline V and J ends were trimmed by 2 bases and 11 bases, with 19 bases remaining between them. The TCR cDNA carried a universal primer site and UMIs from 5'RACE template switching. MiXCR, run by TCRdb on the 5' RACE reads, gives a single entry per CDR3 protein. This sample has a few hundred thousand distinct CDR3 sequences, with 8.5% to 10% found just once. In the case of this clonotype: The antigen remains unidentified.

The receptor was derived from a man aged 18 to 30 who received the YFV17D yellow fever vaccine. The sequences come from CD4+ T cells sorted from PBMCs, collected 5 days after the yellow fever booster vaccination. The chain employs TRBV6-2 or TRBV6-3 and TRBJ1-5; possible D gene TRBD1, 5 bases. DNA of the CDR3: TGTGCCAGCAGTTACCCCATTTTAGGACGAGGGGCCCAGCATTTT. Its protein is CASSYPILGRGAQHF.